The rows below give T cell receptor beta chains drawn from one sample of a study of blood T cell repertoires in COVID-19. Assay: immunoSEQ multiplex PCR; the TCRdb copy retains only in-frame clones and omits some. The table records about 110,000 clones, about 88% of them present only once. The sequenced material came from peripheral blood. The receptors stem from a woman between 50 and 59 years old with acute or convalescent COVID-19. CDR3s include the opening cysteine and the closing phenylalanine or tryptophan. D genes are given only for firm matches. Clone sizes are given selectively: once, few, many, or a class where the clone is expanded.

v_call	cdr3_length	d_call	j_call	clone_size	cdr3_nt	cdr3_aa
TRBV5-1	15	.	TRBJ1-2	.	TGCGCCAGCAGCTTGGCCGGGAGGGAGGACTATGGCTACACCTTC	CASSLAGREDYGYTF
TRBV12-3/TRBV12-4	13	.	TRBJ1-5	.	TGTGCCAGCAGCCGGGATGATAATCAGCCCCAGCATTTT	CASSRDDNQPQHF
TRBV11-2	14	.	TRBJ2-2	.	TGTGCTTCCCCCCTGGGTAGGGGGAGAGGGGAGCTGTTTTTT	CASPLGRGRGELFF
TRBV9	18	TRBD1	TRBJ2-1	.	TGTGCCAGCAGCGTAGATGCCCTAGGGACAGGGGGCAGGAATGAGCAGTTCTTC	CASSVDALGTGGRNEQFF
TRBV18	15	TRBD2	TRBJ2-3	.	TGTGCCAGCTCACCCCCCCTAGCGGGAGCAGATACGCAGTATTTT	CASSPPLAGADTQYF
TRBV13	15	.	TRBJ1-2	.	TGTGCCAGCAGCCCGACCAGGGCGACCAGATATGGCTACACCTTC	CASSPTRATRYGYTF
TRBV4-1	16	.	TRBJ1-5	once	TGCGCCAGCAGCCAAGATGGTTCAGGGATAGGTCAGCCCCAGCATTTT	CASSQDGSGIGQPQHF
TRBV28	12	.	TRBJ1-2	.	TGTGCCAGCAGTTTAAACTTCTATGGCTACACCTTC	CASSLNFYGYTF
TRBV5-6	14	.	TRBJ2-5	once	TGTGCCAGCAGCTTCCCTCCACAACAAGAGACCCAGTACTTC	CASSFPPQQETQYF
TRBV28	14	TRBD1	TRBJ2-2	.	TGTGCCAGCAGGGACAGGAGTGACACCGGGGAGCTGTTTTTT	CASRDRSDTGELFF
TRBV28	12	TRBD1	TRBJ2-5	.	TGTGCCAGCAGTTCGGCCCAGGGGGCCCAGTACTTC	CASSSAQGAQYF
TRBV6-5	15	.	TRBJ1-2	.	TGTGCCAGCAGTTACATGCGGGGGGCTCGCTATGGCTACACCTTC	CASSYMRGARYGYTF
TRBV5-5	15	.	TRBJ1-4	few	TGTGCCAGCAGCTTAGCGAGTACCACTAATGAAAAACTGTTTTTT	CASSLASTTNEKLFF
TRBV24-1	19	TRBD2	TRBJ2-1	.	TGTGCCACCAGTGATTCACCTGGGGGGCGGACTAGCCCGGGGGGTGAGCAGTTCTTC	CATSDSPGGRTSPGGEQFF
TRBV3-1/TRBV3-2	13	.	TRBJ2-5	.	TGTGCCAGCAGCCAAGCGATTTCCGGGACCCAGTACTTC	CASSQAISGTQYF
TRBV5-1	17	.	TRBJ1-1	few	TGCGCCAGCAGCCTTCTCCCGACATCCAGCCCAGACACTGAAGCTTTCTTT	CASSLLPTSSPDTEAFF
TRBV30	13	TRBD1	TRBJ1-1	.	TGTGCCTGGAGAGGACAGGGGCCTACTGAAGCTTTCTTT	CAWRGQGPTEAFF
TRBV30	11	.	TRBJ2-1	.	TGTGCCTCGAGAGAGTACAATGAGCAGTTCTTC	CASREYNEQFF
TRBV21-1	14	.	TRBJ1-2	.	TGTGCCAGCAGCACCGTAGACAGGGGGTATGGCTACACCTTC	CASSTVDRGYGYTF
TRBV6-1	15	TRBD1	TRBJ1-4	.	TGTGCCAGCAGTGAAGATACAGGGGCTGACGAAAAACTGTTTTTT	CASSEDTGADEKLFF
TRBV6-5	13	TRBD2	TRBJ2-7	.	TGTGCCAGCAGAACGGCGGGAGGCCCCGAGCAGTACTTC	CASRTAGGPEQYF
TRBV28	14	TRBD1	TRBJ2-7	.	TGTGCCAGCAGGGAACAGGGGAGCTCCTACGAGCAGTACTTC	CASREQGSSYEQYF
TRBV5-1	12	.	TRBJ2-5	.	TGCGCCAGCAGCGTGGCGGGAGAGACCCAGTACTTC	CASSVAGETQYF
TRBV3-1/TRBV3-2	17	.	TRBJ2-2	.	TGTGCCAGCAGCCAAGTCAGGGCGCGGGATCTCGGAGGGGAGCTGTTTTTT	CASSQVRARDLGGELFF
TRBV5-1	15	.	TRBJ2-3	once	TGCGCCAGCAGCTTGGGAAGGAGCAGCACAGATACGCAGTATTTT	CASSLGRSSTDTQYF
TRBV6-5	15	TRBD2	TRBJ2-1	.	TGTGCCAGCAGAGACCCGGGACTAGCGGGAATTGAGCAGTTCTTC	CASRDPGLAGIEQFF
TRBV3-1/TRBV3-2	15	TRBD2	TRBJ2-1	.	TGTGCCAGCAGCCTTAGCGGGCTTTCCTACAATGAGCAGTTCTTC	CASSLSGLSYNEQFF
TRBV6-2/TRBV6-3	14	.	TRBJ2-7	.	TGTGCCAGCAGTTACTACCACGGCTCCTACGAGCAGTACTTC	CASSYYHGSYEQYF
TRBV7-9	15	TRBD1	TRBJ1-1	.	TGTGCCAGCAGCGCCGACAGGGGGCGGGGGCCTGAAGCTTTCTTT	CASSADRGRGPEAFF
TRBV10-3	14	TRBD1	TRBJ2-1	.	TGTGCCATCAGTGCAGGGGGCTCCTACAATGAGCAGTTCTTC	CAISAGGSYNEQFF
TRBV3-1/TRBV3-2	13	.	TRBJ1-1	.	TGTGCCAGCAGCCTCACATACAACACTGAAGCTTTCTTT	CASSLTYNTEAFF
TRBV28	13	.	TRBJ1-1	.	TGTGCCAGCAGTAAAGCTTTGAACACTGAAGCTTTCTTT	CASSKALNTEAFF
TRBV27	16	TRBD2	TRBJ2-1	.	TGTGCCAGCAGTTCTAACCCTAGCGGACGGGCTTGGGAGCAGTTCTTC	CASSSNPSGRAWEQFF
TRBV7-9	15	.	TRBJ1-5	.	TGTGCCAGCAGCTTAGCAGGAACAGACCACGAGCCCCAGCATTTT	CASSLAGTDHEPQHF
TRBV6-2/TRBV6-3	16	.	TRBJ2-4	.	TGTGCCAGCAGTCCGCGGACTCTACTAGCCAAAAACATTCAGTACTTC	CASSPRTLLAKNIQYF
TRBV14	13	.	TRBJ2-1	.	TGTGCCAGCAGCCAGGAGCTATACAATGAGCAGTTCTTC	CASSQELYNEQFF
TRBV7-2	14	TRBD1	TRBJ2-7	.	TGTGCCAGCAGCCTCTCGACAGGGACCTACGAGCAGTACTTC	CASSLSTGTYEQYF
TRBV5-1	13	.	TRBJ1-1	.	TGCGCCAGCAGCTTGACAGGGAACACTGAAGCTTTCTTT	CASSLTGNTEAFF
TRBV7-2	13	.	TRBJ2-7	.	TGTGCCAGCAGCTTCGATTACAGGGTCGAGCAGTACTTC	CASSFDYRVEQYF
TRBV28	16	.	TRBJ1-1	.	TGTGCCAGCAGAAACACAGGGTGGGGTGGGAACACTGAAGCTTTCTTT	CASRNTGWGGNTEAFF
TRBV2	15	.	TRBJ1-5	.	TGTGCCAGCAGTGAAGCGCTTCATGGTCGGCAGCCCCAGCATTTT	CASSEALHGRQPQHF
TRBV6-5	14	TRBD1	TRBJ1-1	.	TGTGCCAGCAGAACGACAGGGGCGGGCACTGAAGCTTTCTTT	CASRTTGAGTEAFF
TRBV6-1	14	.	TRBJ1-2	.	TGTGCCAGCAGTGAACTGTCAGAATACTATGGCTACACCTTC	CASSELSEYYGYTF
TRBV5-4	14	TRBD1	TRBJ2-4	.	TGTGCCAGCAGCAATCAGGACAGGGGGGACATTCAGTACTTC	CASSNQDRGDIQYF